Presented here are 15 T cell receptor beta chains from one specimen sequenced in a study of identifying expanded T cells in peripheral blood (dated by TCRdb to the late 2010s). Library method: the immunoSEQ multiplex PCR assay. TCRdb re-hosts the immuneACCESS table, in-frame sequences only. Its copies lack some clones; in the studies checked, an unresolved V gene accounts for under half of them, and the cause for the rest is not known. This sample has roughly 81,000 clones in its table, and about 83% of those were observed once. About 20% of the sample goes to the ten largest clones. What was sequenced was blood. These receptor sequences come from a person aged 18 to 70 in good health.

The V gene is TRBV11-2, the J gene TRBJ2-3; either TRBD1 or TRBD2 may fit D (5 bases each). Germline V gene lookup returns CDR1 SGHAT and CDR2 FQNNGV. The V end was cut by 1 base, the J end by 3 bases, with 14 bases between. The CDR3 is 16 amino acids. As DNA, the CDR3 is TGTGCCAGCAGCTTAGGGGTACGGGGCGGGACAGATACGCAGTATTTT. Its protein is CASSLGVRGGTDTQYF.

The chain has TRBV28 and TRBJ2-5, with 10 bases fitting TRBD2. J lost 5 bases, V lost 6 bases, and 9 bases had no gene match. CDR3 size: 15 residues. Germline-derived CDR1 and CDR2 are MDHEN and SYDVKM. Here the CDR3 DNA reads TGTGCCAGCAGCCAGGTAGCGGGAGGCCAGGAGACCCAGTACTTC. Translated, it gives CASSQVAGGQETQYF.

The J gene is TRBJ1-5, the V gene TRBV19; TRBD1 agrees at 7 bases. The CDR3 consists of 14 residues. Germline trimming cut 5 bases from V and 6 bases from J; bases unmatched to any gene: 7. Germline CDR1 LNHDA, CDR2 SQIVND (reference sequence). The CDR3 DNA reads as TGTGCCAGTAGTCAACAGGGGTTCCGTCAGCCCCAGCATTTT. It encodes CASSQQGFRQPQHF.

The chain employs TRBV5-1 and TRBJ2-7; D call uncertain. This CDR3 is 14 amino acids long. V was trimmed by 0 bases and J by 0 bases, leaving 7 bases between them. CDR1 and CDR2 (germline): SGHRS, YFSETQ. The CDR3: CASSLDRVSYEQYF. In DNA form, the CDR3 reads TGCGCCAGCAGCTTGGATCGAGTCTCCTACGAGCAGTACTTC. Looking up the rest from reference TRBV5-1 and TRBJ2-7 gives the full variable domain: KAGVTQTPRYLIKTRGQQVTLSCSPISGHRSVSWYQQTPGQGLQFLFEYFSETQRNKGNFPGRFSGRQFSNSRSEMNVSTLELGDSALYLCASSLDRVSYEQYFGPGTRLTVT.

The genes are TRBV7-2 and TRBJ2-3; the match to TRBD1 covers 7 bases. The V segment lost 3 bases and the J segment 2 bases; nucleotides outside the gene matches: 2. Germline V gives CDR1 SGHTA, CDR2 FQGNSA. This CDR3 comprises 14 residues. The CDR3 loop is CASSFDRATDTQYF. The CDR3 DNA follows: TGTGCCAGCAGCTTCGACAGGGCCACAGATACGCAGTATTTT.

This chain joins TRBV21-1 and TRBJ2-1; the DNA was not compared with TRBD1, the D call given in the table. TRBV21-1 is described as a pseudogene. This CDR3 region has 18 residues. In DNA, the CDR3 is TGTGCCAGCAGCGAAGAGCCCGGGACAGGCGACTCCTACAATGAGCAGTTCTTC. This codes for CASSEEPGTGDSYNEQFF.

Here the CDR3 reads CASSFGYWGGGSSYEQYF. The CDR3 nucleotides read TGTGCCAGCAGTTTCGGTTATTGGGGCGGAGGGAGCTCCTACGAGCAGTACTTC. The V gene is TRBV28, the J gene TRBJ2-7; D might be TRBD2 (6 bases). Germline V gene lookup returns CDR1 MDHEN and CDR2 SYDVKM. The CDR3 consists of 18 residues. V shed 3 bases and J shed 0 bases, with 21 bases lying between them.

In this sample, this clone turned up once. This chain links TRBV19 with TRBJ2-7, with 10 positions matching TRBD1. CDR1 is LNHDA and CDR2 is SQIVND in the germline V gene (reference sequence). CDR3 length: 15 residues. The junction had 8 bases not matched to a gene; V was cut back by 5 bases and J by 4 bases. The CDR3 sequence: CASSLTGDRGYEQYF. The CDR3 bases are TGTGCCAGTAGTCTAACTGGGGACAGGGGTTACGAGCAGTACTTC.

The table lists this clone with a count of one. The V call is TRBV11-2, the J call TRBJ2-7; possibly TRBD1 for D (5 bases). Germline loops: CDR1 SGHAT, CDR2 FQNNGV. V lost 0 bases and J lost 0, with 9 bases in between. This CDR3 comprises 15 residues. CDR3 in DNA: TGTGCCAGCAGCTTAGAACAGGTCAGCTCCTACGAGCAGTACTTC. It translates to CASSLEQVSSYEQYF.

The V gene is TRBV6-5, the J gene TRBJ2-7; D not certain. This CDR3 is 11 amino acids long. Trimming shortened V by 4 bases and J by 3 bases, and 4 bases separated the two germline ends. Germline lookup yields CDR1 MNHEY and CDR2 SVGAGI. The CDR3 sequence is CASSSRYEQYF. CDR3 DNA sequence: TGTGCCAGCAGTTCCCGCTACGAGCAGTACTTC.

The chain joins TRBV4-1 to TRBJ1-5, with D unclear. Germline V gene lookup returns CDR1 MGHRA and CDR2 YSYEKL. This CDR3 has 16 residues. V lost 0 bases, J lost 1 base, and 10 bases lay in between. CDR3 nucleotides: TGCGCCAGCAGCCAAGAATTTGGGTGGAGCAATCAGCCCCAGCATTTT. Translated, it gives CASSQEFGWSNQPQHF.

The CDR3 coding sequence is TGTGCCAGCAGCTTAGAAGGGGCTAAGTACGAGCAGTACTTC. It is translated as CASSLEGAKYEQYF. V and J are TRBV7-8 and TRBJ2-7; tentatively, D is TRBD1 (5 bases). Trimming shortened V by 1 base and J by 4 bases, and 11 bases separated the two germline ends. The CDR3 sequence is 14 residues long. Germline loops: CDR1 SGHVS, CDR2 FQNEAQ.

This clone was detected a few times. This rearrangement joins TRBV5-4 to TRBJ1-2; 8 nucleotides agree with TRBD1. Germline trimming cut 6 bases from V and 3 bases from J; bases unmatched to any gene: 10. Germline V gives CDR1 SGHNT, CDR2 YYREEE (reference sequence). The CDR3 length is 15 residues. The CDR3 spells CASKPGGASDYGYTF. The CDR3 DNA reads as TGTGCCAGCAAGCCAGGGGGCGCATCGGACTATGGCTACACCTTC. The variable domain in full, with the rest retrieved from reference TRBV5-4 and TRBJ1-2, is ETGVTQSPTHLIKTRGQQVTLRCSSQSGHNTVSWYQQALGQGPQFIFQYYREEENGRGNFPPRFSGLQFPNYSSELNVNALELDDSALYLCASKPGGASDYGYTFGSGTRLTVV.

CDR3 loop: CASSQDPSLAVHGQFF. The CDR3 DNA reads TGTGCCAGCAGCCAAGATCCGAGCCTAGCGGTCCACGGGCAGTTCTTC. The genes are TRBV14 and TRBJ2-1; 7 nucleotides line up with TRBD2. The CDR3 sequence is 16 residues long. V shed 0 bases, J shed 12 bases, and the junction held 14 bases outside the gene matches. Germline V gene data show CDR1 as SGHDN and CDR2 as FVKESK.

The V and J genes are TRBV13 and TRBJ1-1; D is unresolved. The CDR3 spans 15 residues. Trimming stripped 5 bases from V and 0 bases from J, with 13 bases between. Per the germline V gene, CDR1 is PRHDT and CDR2 is FYEKMQ (reference sequence). The chain's CDR3 is CASSAGIFVNTEAFF. The CDR3 DNA sequence: TGTGCCAGCAGCGCTGGGATTTTTGTGAACACTGAAGCTTTCTTT.